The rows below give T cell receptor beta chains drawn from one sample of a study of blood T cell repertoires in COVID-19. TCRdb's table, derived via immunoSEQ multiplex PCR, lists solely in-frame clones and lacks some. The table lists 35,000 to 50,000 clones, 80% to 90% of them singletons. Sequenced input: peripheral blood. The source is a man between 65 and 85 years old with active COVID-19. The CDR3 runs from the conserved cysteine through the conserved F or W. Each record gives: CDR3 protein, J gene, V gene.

CDR3: CAISETGQLGETQYF
J: TRBJ2-5
V: TRBV10-3

CDR3: CASSFSQETQYF
J: TRBJ2-5
V: TRBV5-1

CDR3: CSASRQADTEAFF
J: TRBJ1-1
V: TRBV20-1

CDR3: CASTARSGTYGYTF
J: TRBJ1-2
V: TRBV7-8

CDR3: CASSGGEDNEQFF
J: TRBJ2-1
V: TRBV12-3/TRBV12-4

CDR3: CASSQDSLGQGSWGYTF
J: TRBJ1-2
V: TRBV4-3

CDR3: CASLPGGYNEQFF
J: TRBJ2-1
V: TRBV7-8

CDR3: CASRGQVRMNTEAFF
J: TRBJ1-1
V: TRBV19

CDR3: CASSAVGQGAGGYTF
J: TRBJ1-2
V: TRBV3-1/TRBV3-2

CDR3: CASSLTGEGTIYF
J: TRBJ1-3
V: TRBV28

CDR3: CASSPTQGAASYEQYF
J: TRBJ2-7
V: TRBV5-1

CDR3: CASRPFSASGGAFSETQYF
J: TRBJ2-5
V: TRBV2

CDR3: CASRLDTTNYGYTF
J: TRBJ1-2
V: TRBV2

CDR3: CASTRRGLAFRGEQFF
J: TRBJ2-1
V: TRBV5-6

CDR3: CAISEGLAGGTRGTQYF
J: TRBJ2-5
V: TRBV10-3

CDR3: CASSVAGGGNIQYF
J: TRBJ2-4
V: TRBV9

CDR3: CASSLHGNTEAFF
J: TRBJ1-1
V: TRBV11-3

CDR3: CASSFVTDEQFF
J: TRBJ2-1
V: TRBV28

CDR3: CASSIGTGNSNQPQHF
J: TRBJ1-5
V: TRBV19

CDR3: CASQYRRQGGDIQYF
J: TRBJ2-4
V: TRBV6-5

CDR3: CASSARTSGGIDTQYF
J: TRBJ2-3
V: TRBV9

CDR3: CASSLPQGSGGNNNEQFF
J: TRBJ2-1
V: TRBV7-3

CDR3: CASSSYRGRDTEAFF
J: TRBJ1-1
V: TRBV7-9

CDR3: CAISNRVEDYGYTF
J: TRBJ1-2
V: TRBV10-3

CDR3: CASDRDTGGDGYTF
J: TRBJ1-2
V: TRBV2

CDR3: CATSMEDRDRVQETQYF
J: TRBJ2-5
V: TRBV15

CDR3: CASSTPGRHGYTF
J: TRBJ1-2
V: TRBV5-5

CDR3: CASSQENGRGHEQYF
J: TRBJ2-7
V: TRBV4-3

CDR3: CASSTGGKSYEQYF
J: TRBJ2-7
V: TRBV6-5

CDR3: CASSSSSGGAADTQYF
J: TRBJ2-3
V: TRBV5-4

CDR3: CASSYSGGGASTDTQYF
J: TRBJ2-3
V: TRBV9

CDR3: CASSINSLGDTQYF
J: TRBJ2-3
V: TRBV19

CDR3: CASSIDGGGTRNTIYF
J: TRBJ1-3
V: TRBV7-2

CDR3: CASRVGRRETQYGYTF
J: TRBJ1-2
V: TRBV19

CDR3: CASSITGGMAGNTIYF
J: TRBJ1-3
V: TRBV19

CDR3: CASSQPPGGLAGWGEQFF
J: TRBJ2-1
V: TRBV4-3

CDR3: CASRVRERGTQYF
J: TRBJ2-3
V: TRBV25-1

CDR3: CASSEDGSSYNSPLHF
J: TRBJ1-6
V: TRBV9

CDR3: CASSLDPGGTPDFSGNTIYF
J: TRBJ1-3
V: TRBV11-2

CDR3: CASSLQALNTEAFF
J: TRBJ1-1
V: TRBV7-2

CDR3: CASSVGRKVFF
J: TRBJ1-1
V: TRBV9

CDR3: CASSSSETQYF
J: TRBJ2-5
V: TRBV28

CDR3: CASSPDINLYNEQFF
J: TRBJ2-1
V: TRBV7-2

CDR3: CASSQGPSGEPYEQYF
J: TRBJ2-7
V: TRBV4-3

CDR3: CAISKGGVIASYEQYF
J: TRBJ2-7
V: TRBV10-3

CDR3: CASSLSGGGPYGYTF
J: TRBJ1-2
V: TRBV7-6

CDR3: CASRRLADTYNEQFF
J: TRBJ2-1
V: TRBV6-4

CDR3: CASSDSSENTGELFF
J: TRBJ2-2
V: TRBV6-4

CDR3: CAAGASYEQYF
J: TRBJ2-7
V: TRBV19

CDR3: CASSGDRETDTQYF
J: TRBJ2-3
V: TRBV2

CDR3: CASSLGANSYNEQFF
J: TRBJ2-1
V: TRBV7-9

CDR3: CARSSDRQGRGNTEAFF
J: TRBJ1-1
V: TRBV5-3

CDR3: CASSQGGDTQPQHF
J: TRBJ1-5
V: TRBV4-2

CDR3: CASSPGGWTEAFF
J: TRBJ1-1
V: TRBV18

CDR3: CASRSGTSVYEQYF
J: TRBJ2-7
V: TRBV27

CDR3: CASSALVGGVFNEQFF
J: TRBJ2-1
V: TRBV9

CDR3: CASGGTVLNTEAFF
J: TRBJ1-1
V: TRBV2

CDR3: CASSSPGRFGQFF
J: TRBJ2-1
V: TRBV6-5

CDR3: CASRGGVRHGYTF
J: TRBJ1-2
V: TRBV25-1